This T cell receptor beta chain was identified in a study of control samples from healthy donors and cancer patients. From germline, CDR1 is SGHAT and CDR2 FQNNGV. The ends were cut back, 2 bases at V and 0 bases at J, with 8 bases in the middle. The length of the CDR3 is 15 residues. Some clones are missing from TCRdb's copy, which holds only in-frame ones; the method was immunoSEQ multiplex PCR. The sample yields 150,000 to 200,000 clones, around 89% seen once. Sequencing was performed on blood. This sequence was found in a woman aged 45-65 years in good health. The V and J genes are TRBV11-2 and TRBJ2-1; D may be TRBD2 (5 bases). The CDR3 DNA sequence: TGTGCCAGCAGCTTAAACGGGGACTCCTACAATGAGCAGTTCTTC. Amino acid sequence: CASSLNGDSYNEQFF.